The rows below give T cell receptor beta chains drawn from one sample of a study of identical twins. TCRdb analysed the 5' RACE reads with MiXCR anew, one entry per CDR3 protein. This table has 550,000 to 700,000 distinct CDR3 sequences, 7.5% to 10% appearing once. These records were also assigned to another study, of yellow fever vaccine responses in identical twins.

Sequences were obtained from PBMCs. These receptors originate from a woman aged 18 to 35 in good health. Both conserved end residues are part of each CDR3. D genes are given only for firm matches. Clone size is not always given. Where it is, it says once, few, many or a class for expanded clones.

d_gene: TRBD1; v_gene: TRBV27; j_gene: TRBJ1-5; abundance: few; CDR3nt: TGTGCCAGCAGTCCTAGGACAGGGTCGGTTCAGCCCCAGCATTTT; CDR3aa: CASSPRTGSVQPQHF
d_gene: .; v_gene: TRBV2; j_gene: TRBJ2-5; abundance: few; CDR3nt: TGTGCCAGCAGTGAGTGGGGTGGGCGTGAGACCCAGTACTTC; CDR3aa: CASSEWGGRETQYF
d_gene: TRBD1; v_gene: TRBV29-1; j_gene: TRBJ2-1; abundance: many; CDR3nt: TGCAGCGTTACCGGGACAGGGATTTGGGGTGAGCAGTTCTTC; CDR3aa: CSVTGTGIWGEQFF
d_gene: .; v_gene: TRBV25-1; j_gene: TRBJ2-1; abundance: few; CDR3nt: TGTGCCAGCGTCAGAGGACGGGCGGGCAATGAGCAGTTCTTC; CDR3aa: CASVRGRAGNEQFF
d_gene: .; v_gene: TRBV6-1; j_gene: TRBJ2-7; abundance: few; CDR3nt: TGTGCCAGCAGTGCCCAGGACGGAACCTCCTACGAGCAGTACTTC; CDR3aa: CASSAQDGTSYEQYF
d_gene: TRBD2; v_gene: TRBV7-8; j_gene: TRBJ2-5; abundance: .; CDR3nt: TGTGCCAGCAGCTTAAGGAGCGGGGTACAAGAGACCCAGTACTTC; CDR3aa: CASSLRSGVQETQYF
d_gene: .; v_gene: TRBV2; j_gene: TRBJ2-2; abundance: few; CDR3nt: TGTGCCAGCAGTGAAGCGCAGGGAACTGCGAACACCGGGGAGCTGTTTTTT; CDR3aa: CASSEAQGTANTGELFF
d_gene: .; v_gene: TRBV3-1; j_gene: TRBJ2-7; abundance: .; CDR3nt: TGTGCCAGCAGCAGGGGAAGCAACGAGCAGTACTTC; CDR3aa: CASSRGSNEQYF
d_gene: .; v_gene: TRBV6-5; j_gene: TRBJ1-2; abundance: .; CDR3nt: TGTGCCAGCAGTAAGGGGCAGATAAGTGGCTACACCTTC; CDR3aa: CASSKGQISGYTF
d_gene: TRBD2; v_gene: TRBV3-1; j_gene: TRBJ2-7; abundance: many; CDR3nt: TGTGCCAGCAGCCAAGCCTCGGATAGCGGGAGACCCTACGAGCAGTACTTC; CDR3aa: CASSQASDSGRPYEQYF
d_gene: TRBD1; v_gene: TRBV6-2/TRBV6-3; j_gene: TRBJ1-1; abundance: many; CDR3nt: TGTGCCAGCAGTAGAGCCGGGACAGGTAACACTGAAGCTTTCTTT; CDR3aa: CASSRAGTGNTEAFF
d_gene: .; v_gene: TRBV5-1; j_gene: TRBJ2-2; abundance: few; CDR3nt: TGCGCCAGCAGCTTGGGTTTCATCCGGAGGAACACCGGGGAGCTGTTTTTT; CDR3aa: CASSLGFIRRNTGELFF
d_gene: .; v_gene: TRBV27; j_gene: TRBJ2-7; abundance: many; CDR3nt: TGTGCCAGCAGTTTGAGGGGGGCCTCCTACGAGCAGTACTTC; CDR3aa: CASSLRGASYEQYF
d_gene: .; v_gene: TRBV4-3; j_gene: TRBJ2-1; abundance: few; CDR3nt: TGCGCCAGCAGCCCTTCCGGGACACTCTACAATGAGCAGTTCTTC; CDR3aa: CASSPSGTLYNEQFF
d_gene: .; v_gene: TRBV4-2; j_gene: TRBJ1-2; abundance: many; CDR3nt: TGTGCCAGCAGCCAAGATAATCATGGGGCAGGGGACTATGGCTACACCTTC; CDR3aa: CASSQDNHGAGDYGYTF
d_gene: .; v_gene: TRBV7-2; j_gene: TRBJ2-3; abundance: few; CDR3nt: TGTGCCAGCAGCTTAGTAAGGCAGGGCCTTTACACAGATACGCAGTATTTT; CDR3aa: CASSLVRQGLYTDTQYF
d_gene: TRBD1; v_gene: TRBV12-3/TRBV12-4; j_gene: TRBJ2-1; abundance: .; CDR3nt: TGTGCCAGCAGTCCACCGGACAGGGTCTCCTACAATGAGCAGTTCTTC; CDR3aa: CASSPPDRVSYNEQFF
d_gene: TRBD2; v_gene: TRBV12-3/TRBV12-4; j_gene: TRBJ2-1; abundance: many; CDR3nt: TGTGCCAGCAGTTTCCAACCGCGGGGGAATGAGCAGTTCTTC; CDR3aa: CASSFQPRGNEQFF
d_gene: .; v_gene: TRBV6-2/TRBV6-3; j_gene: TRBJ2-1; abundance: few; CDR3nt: TGTGCCAGCAGTTATGGGGACAAGTTGCCGCAGTTCTTC; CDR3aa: CASSYGDKLPQFF
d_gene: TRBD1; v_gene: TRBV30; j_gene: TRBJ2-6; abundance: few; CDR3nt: TGTGCCTGGGATAGGTCAGGGGGCGACTCTGGGGCCAACGTCCTGACTTTC; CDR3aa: CAWDRSGGDSGANVLTF
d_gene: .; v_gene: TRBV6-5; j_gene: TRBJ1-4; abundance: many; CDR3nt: TGTGCCAGCAGTTACGGACAGACTAATGAAAAACTGTTTTTT; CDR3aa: CASSYGQTNEKLFF
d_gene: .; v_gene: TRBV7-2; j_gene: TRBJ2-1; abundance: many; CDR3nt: TGTGCCAGCAGCCTTGTGGTTGAGCAGTTCTTC; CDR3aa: CASSLVVEQFF
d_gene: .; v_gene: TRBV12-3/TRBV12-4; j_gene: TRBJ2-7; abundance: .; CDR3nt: TGTGCCAGCAGTCCGCCCCGATTATGGGGGGAGCAGTACTTC; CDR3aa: CASSPPRLWGEQYF
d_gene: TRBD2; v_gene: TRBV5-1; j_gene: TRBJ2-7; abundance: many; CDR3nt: TGCGCCAGCAGCTTCTCGGGGGGCTACGAGCAGTACTTC; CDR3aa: CASSFSGGYEQYF
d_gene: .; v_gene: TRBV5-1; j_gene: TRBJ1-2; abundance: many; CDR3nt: TGCGCCAGCAGCACCTTACAGGGCACCTATGGCTACACCTTC; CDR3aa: CASSTLQGTYGYTF
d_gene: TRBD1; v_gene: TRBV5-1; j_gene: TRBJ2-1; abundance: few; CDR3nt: TGCGCCAGCAGCCTCCCGACAGGGACGAGCTCCTACAATGAGCAGTTCTTC; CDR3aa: CASSLPTGTSSYNEQFF
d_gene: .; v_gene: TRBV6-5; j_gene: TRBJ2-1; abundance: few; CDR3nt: TGTGCCAGCAGTCACAAGACTGATAATGAGCAGTTCTTC; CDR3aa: CASSHKTDNEQFF
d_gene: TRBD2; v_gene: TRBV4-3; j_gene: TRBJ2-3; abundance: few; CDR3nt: TGCGCCAGCAGCCAAGATTCGAGAAGCGGGGCTAGCACAGATACGCAGTATTTT; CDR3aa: CASSQDSRSGASTDTQYF
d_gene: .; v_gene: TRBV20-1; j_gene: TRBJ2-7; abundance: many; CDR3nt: TGCAGTGCTAGGTTGCCAGGGGATATCGACGAGCAGTACTTC; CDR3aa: CSARLPGDIDEQYF
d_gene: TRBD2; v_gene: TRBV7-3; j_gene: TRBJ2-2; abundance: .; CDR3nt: TGTGCCAGCAGCTTAGCGGGGGGGAAAACCGGGGAGCTGTTTTTT; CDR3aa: CASSLAGGKTGELFF
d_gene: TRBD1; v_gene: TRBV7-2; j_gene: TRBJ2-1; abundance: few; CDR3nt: TGTGCCAGCACCCCAGACAGGGATCTGTTCAATGAGCAGTTCTTC; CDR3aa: CASTPDRDLFNEQFF
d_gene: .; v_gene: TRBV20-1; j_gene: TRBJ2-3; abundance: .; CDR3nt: TGCAGTGCTAGAGTGCGGGGCCACACAGATACGCAGTATTTT; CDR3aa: CSARVRGHTDTQYF
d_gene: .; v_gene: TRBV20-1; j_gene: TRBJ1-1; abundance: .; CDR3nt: TGCAGTGCCCCCCCCCCGGGAGCAAAGGCCCACATGAACACTGAAGCTTTCTTT; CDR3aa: CSAPPPGAKAHMNTEAFF
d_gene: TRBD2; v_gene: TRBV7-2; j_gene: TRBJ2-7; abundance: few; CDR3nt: TGTGCCAGCAGCAAAGTAGCGGGTATTCTCTACGAGCAGTACTTC; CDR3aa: CASSKVAGILYEQYF
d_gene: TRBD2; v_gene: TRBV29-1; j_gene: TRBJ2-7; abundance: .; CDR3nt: TGCAGCGTCGCCGGGACTAGCGGGGGCTACGAGCAGTACTTC; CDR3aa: CSVAGTSGGYEQYF
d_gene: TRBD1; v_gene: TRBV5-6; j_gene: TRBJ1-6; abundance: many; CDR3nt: TGTGCCAGCAGCTTAAGACAGGGGAATTCACCCCTCCACTTT; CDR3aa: CASSLRQGNSPLHF
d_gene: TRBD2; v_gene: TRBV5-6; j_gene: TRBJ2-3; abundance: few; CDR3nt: TGTGCCAGCAGTCCGCGGGACTATAAGAATACGCAGTATTTT; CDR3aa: CASSPRDYKNTQYF
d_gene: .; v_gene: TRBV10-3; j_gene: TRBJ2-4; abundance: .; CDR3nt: TGTGCCATCAACTCACAGGGTGGGGGAAACATTCAGTACTTC; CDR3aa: CAINSQGGGNIQYF
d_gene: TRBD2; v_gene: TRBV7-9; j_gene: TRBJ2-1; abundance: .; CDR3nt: TGTGCCAGCAGCTCCACCGGGACTAGCGGTAACTACAATGAGCAGTTCTTC; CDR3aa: CASSSTGTSGNYNEQFF
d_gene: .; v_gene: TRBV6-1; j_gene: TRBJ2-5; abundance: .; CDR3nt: TGTGCCAGCAGTGAACTAGTTTGGGAGACCCAGTACTTC; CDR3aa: CASSELVWETQYF